This T cell receptor (beta chain) stems from a study of cytomegalovirus exposure and HLA in healthy donors. Overall study: Counted in an early data release were tens of millions of unique TCRs from HLA-typed donors. Study-wide results and caveats: Associated with cytomegalovirus, according to the listing, were about 160 TCR beta chains. With further analysis later on, most CMV-associated TCR beta chains appeared HLA-restricted.

A word on this clone: Its antigen is not identified.

V trimming: 7 bases; J trimming: 6 bases; junction bases outside the gene matches: 11. This CDR3 is 15 amino acids long. Looked up from germline, CDR1 is GTSNPN and CDR2 is SVGIG (reference sequence). It was with 60 Vbeta and 13 Jbeta primers that the PCR ran. Libraries were prepared by immunoSEQ multiplex PCR; TCRdb keeps only in-frame clonotypes and omits some of them. The table includes approximately 96,000 clones, around two thirds detected once. The chain employs TRBV30 and TRBJ2-1, with 11 positions matching TRBD1. The clonotype was recovered from a male donor in good health and CMV-seronegative. Sequencing was performed on PBMCs. CDR3 sequence reads: CASKSADRGPNEQFF. CDR3 nucleotide sequence: TGTGCCTCCAAATCGGCGGACAGGGGGCCCAATGAGCAGTTCTTC.